This T cell receptor (beta chain) was documented in a study of STAT3 mutations in large granular lymphocyte leukemia. Study-level background: Roughly half of the longitudinally sequenced T-LGLL patients carried detectable canonical activating STAT3 mutations. General observations from the study: At least one immunodominant TCR beta clonotype appeared in every T-cell large granular lymphocyte leukemia patient.

TCRdb's copy holds only in-frame clones and misses some; the assay was immunoSEQ multiplex PCR. The sample lists around 17,000 clones, 80% to 90% seen once, with over 7.5% in the top ten. Between the trimmed V and J ends, which lost 0 bases and 4 bases, there was a span of 13 bases. This CDR3 is 16 amino acids long. With regard to this clone: Its antigen is still unknown.

The TCR sequence derives from a man aged 50 to 59 with T-cell large granular lymphocyte leukemia. Some clones in this sample may be carry-over from other donors' samples. The V call is TRBV23-1, the J call TRBJ2-1; tentatively, D is TRBD1 (5 bases). TRBV23-1 is labeled an ORF, and its function is uncertain. What was sequenced was peripheral blood mononuclear cells. CDR3 residues: CASSQSGRRNYNEQFF. CDR3 in DNA: TGCGCCAGCAGTCAATCGGGGCGGAGAAATTACAATGAGCAGTTCTTC.